This passage covers 13 T cell receptor beta chains from one sample sequenced in a study of control samples from healthy donors and cancer patients. Repertoires were generated with immunoSEQ multiplex PCR, while TCRdb's copy carries only in-frame clones and drops some. In the table there are 40,000 to 60,000 clones, around nine tenths of which are singletons. The sample taken for sequencing was PBMCs. The receptors come from a man between 50 and 59 years old with head and neck cancer.

This clone was found once. The chain carries TRBV5-4 and TRBJ2-7; D perhaps matches TRBD2 (6 bases). Germline V gene data show CDR1 as SGHNT and CDR2 as YYREEE (reference sequence). V lost 0 bases, J lost 2 bases, and 9 bases lay in between. The CDR3 spans 14 residues. Here the CDR3 reads CASSLGLVPYEQYF. The DNA for the CDR3 is TGTGCCAGCAGCTTGGGACTAGTTCCCTACGAGCAGTACTTC.

The chain recombines TRBV2 with TRBJ2-5; perhaps D is TRBD1 or TRBD2 (5 bases each). The CDR3 is 15 amino acids. Germline CDR1 reads SNHLY; CDR2 reads FYNNEI. V was clipped by 6 bases and J by 5 bases, with 19 bases between them. In DNA form, the CDR3 reads TGTGCCAGCAGGGAGGACACGCAACCTTTTGAGACCCAGTACTTC. Translated: CASREDTQPFETQYF.

The genes are TRBV4-3 and TRBJ2-7; D tentatively reads TRBD1 or TRBD2 (5 bases each). Trimming shortened V by 0 bases and J by 0 bases, and 12 bases separated the two germline ends. The CDR3 runs to 16 residues. Germline lookup yields CDR1 LGHNA and CDR2 YSLEER. CDR3 in amino acids: CASSQERWGSSYEQYF. The CDR3 DNA reads TGCGCCAGCAGCCAAGAAAGGTGGGGGAGCTCCTACGAGCAGTACTTC.

Comment on this clone: The same CDR3 can be traced to other DNA sequences in this sample. The CDR3 spells CASSQQGASGNTIYF. In nucleotides, the CDR3 is TGTGCCAGCAGCCAACAGGGTGCTTCTGGAAACACCATATATTTT. The chain is built from TRBV3-1 (or the pseudogene TRBV3-2) and TRBJ1-3; D is possibly TRBD1 (5 bases). Germline CDR1 is LGHDT and CDR2 is YNNKEL (reference sequence). The CDR3 spans 15 residues. The ends were cut back, 2 bases at V and 1 base at J, with 9 bases in the middle.

This sequence joins TRBV4-1 and TRBJ2-2, with a tentative D call TRBD1 (5 bases). The CDR3 runs 15 residues. Trimming shortened V by 3 bases and J by 2 bases, and 10 bases separated the two germline ends. Germline V lookup: CDR1 MGHRA, CDR2 YSYEKL. CDR3 coding DNA: TGCGCCAGCAGCCAGCAGGGTAGCAACACCGGGGAGCTGTTTTTT. Translating it yields CASSQQGSNTGELFF.

This clone has only a few counts. The CDR3 DNA follows: TGTGCCAGTAGTATTAGAACAGGACCCTATAGCAATCAGCCCCAGCATTTT. Its translation is CASSIRTGPYSNQPQHF. The J gene is TRBJ1-5, the V gene TRBV19; weak D call: TRBD1 (5 bases). CDR3 length equals 17 residues. Germline CDR1 is LNHDA and CDR2 is SQIVND (reference sequence). V was trimmed by 3 bases and J by 0 bases, leaving 15 bases between them.

The chain couples TRBV5-6 to TRBJ1-2; 8 bases are shared with TRBD1. J was trimmed by 10 bases and V by 4 bases; bases with no gene match: 12. This CDR3 region has 14 residues. Germline CDR1 SGHDT, CDR2 YYEEEE. The CDR3 reads CASSPGQGHTPYTF. The CDR3 DNA reads as TGTGCCAGCAGCCCTGGACAGGGCCATACTCCCTACACCTTC.

This rearrangement joins TRBV12-5 to TRBJ2-7; possible D gene TRBD2, 6 bases. Germline CDR1 reads LGHNT; CDR2 reads FRNRAP. The CDR3 spans 19 residues. Trimming cost V 0 bases and J 3 bases, with 24 bases left between them. CDR3 sequence: CASGLVRRRTWGEIYEQYF. The DNA of the CDR3 is TGTGCTAGTGGTTTGGTACGGCGGCGAACGTGGGGGGAGATCTACGAGCAGTACTTC.

This rearrangement joins TRBV29-1 to TRBJ2-3; 13 bases map to TRBD2. CDR3 size: 15 residues. CDR1 is SQVTM and CDR2 is ANQGSEA in the germline V gene. With 4 bases clipped from V and 4 bases from J, the junction kept 5 bases outside the gene matches. The CDR3 spells CSVAGTSGGADTQYF. DNA for the CDR3: TGCAGCGTTGCGGGTACTAGCGGGGGGGCAGATACGCAGTATTTT.

This clone was observed once. CDR3 coding DNA: TGTGCCAGCAGCCAAGAAGACAGGGGTTTTGGAAACACCATATATTTT. This encodes CASSQEDRGFGNTIYF. The chain links TRBV4-2 to TRBJ1-3, with 8 bases lining up with TRBD1. The CDR3 is 16 residues long. The trim removed 0 bases at V and 3 bases at J, leaving 4 bases unmatched. Germline assignment: CDR1 LGHNA and CDR2 YNFKEQ.

V and J are TRBV5-1 and TRBJ2-3; D may be TRBD1 or TRBD2 (5 bases each). This CDR3 comprises 16 residues. V gave up 2 bases and J gave up 0 bases, with 13 bases separating them. CDR1 and CDR2 from the germline V gene are SGHRS and YFSETQ. CDR3 sequence (DNA): TGCGCCAGCAGCTTCCAGGGACCTGCTAGCACAGATACGCAGTATTTT. Translated: CASSFQGPASTDTQYF.

On this clone itself: A much larger clone lies one base from this, so it may be a read error. This chain links TRBV3-1 (or the pseudogene TRBV3-2) with TRBJ1-6; D unresolved. CDR1 is LGHDT and CDR2 is YNNKEL in the germline V gene (reference sequence). Between the trimmed V and J ends, which lost 4 bases and 5 bases, there was a span of 3 bases. This CDR3 has 12 residues. DNA for the CDR3: TGTGCCAGCAGCCCGGATAATTCACCCCTCCACTTT. Encoded protein: CASSPDNSPLHF.

V usage is TRBV7-8 and J usage is TRBJ2-7; TRBD2 matches 8 bases. CDR1 SGHVS and CDR2 FQNEAQ come from the germline V gene. The CDR3 length is 14 residues. After removal of 5 bases from V and 6 bases from J, the junction contained 9 bases not matched to a gene. For the CDR3, the DNA is TGTGCCAGCAGCCGAACGGGACTAGGGAGCGAGCAGTACTTC. Translated, it gives CASSRTGLGSEQYF. The full variable domain, its missing parts supplied by reference TRBV7-8 and TRBJ2-7, is GAGVSQSPRYKVAKRGQDVALRCDPISGHVSLFWYQQALGQGPEFLTYFQNEAQLDKSGLPSDRFFAERPEGSVSTLKIQRTQQEDSAVYLCASSRTGLGSEQYFGPGTRLTVT.